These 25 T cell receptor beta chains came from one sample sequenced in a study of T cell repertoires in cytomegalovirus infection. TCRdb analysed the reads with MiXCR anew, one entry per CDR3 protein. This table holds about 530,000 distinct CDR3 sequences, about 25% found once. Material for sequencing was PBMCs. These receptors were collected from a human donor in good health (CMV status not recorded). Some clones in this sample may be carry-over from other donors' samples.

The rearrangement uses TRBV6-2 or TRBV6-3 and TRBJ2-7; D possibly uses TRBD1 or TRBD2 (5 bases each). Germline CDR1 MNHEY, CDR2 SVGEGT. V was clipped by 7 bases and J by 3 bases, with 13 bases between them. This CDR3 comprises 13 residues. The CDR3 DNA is TGTGCCAGCACTCCCGGGACGGTCTACGAGCAGTACTTC. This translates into CASTPGTVYEQYF.

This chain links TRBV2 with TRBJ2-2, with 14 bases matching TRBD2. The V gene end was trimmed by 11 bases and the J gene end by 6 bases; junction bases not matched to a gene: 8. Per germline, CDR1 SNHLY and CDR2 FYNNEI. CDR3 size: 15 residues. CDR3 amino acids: CASSGLAGEAGELFF. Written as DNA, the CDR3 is TGTGCCTCTTCGGGACTAGCGGGAGAAGCCGGGGAGCTGTTTTTT.

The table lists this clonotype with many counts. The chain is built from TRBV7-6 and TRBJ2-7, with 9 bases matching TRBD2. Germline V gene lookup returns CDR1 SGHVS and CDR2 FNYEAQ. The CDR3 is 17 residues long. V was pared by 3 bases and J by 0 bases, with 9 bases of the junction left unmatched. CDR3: CASSFSSGKPLSYEQYF. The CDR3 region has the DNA TGTGCCAGCAGCTTTTCTAGCGGGAAACCCCTCTCCTACGAGCAGTACTTC.

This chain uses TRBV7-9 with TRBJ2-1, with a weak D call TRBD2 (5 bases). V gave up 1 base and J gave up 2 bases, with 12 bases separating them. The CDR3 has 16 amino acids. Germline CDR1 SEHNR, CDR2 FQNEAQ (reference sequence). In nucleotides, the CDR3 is TGTGCCAGCAGCTTAGGGCCCAGCGGTCCCTACAATGAGCAGTTCTTC. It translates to CASSLGPSGPYNEQFF.

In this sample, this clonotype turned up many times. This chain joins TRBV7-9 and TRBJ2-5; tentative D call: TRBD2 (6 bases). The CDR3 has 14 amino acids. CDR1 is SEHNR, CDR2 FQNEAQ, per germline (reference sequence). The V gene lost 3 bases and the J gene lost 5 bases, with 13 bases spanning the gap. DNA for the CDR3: TGTGCCAGCAGCTTGTCCGGGACTGGCGAGACCCAGTACTTC. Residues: CASSLSGTGETQYF.

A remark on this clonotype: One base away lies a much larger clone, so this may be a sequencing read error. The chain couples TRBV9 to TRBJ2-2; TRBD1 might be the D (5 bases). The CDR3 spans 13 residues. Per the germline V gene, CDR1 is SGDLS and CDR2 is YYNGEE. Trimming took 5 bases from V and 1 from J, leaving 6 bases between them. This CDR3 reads CASSTGNTGELFF. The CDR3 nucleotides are TGTGCCAGCAGTACAGGGAACACCGGGGAGCTGTTTTTT.

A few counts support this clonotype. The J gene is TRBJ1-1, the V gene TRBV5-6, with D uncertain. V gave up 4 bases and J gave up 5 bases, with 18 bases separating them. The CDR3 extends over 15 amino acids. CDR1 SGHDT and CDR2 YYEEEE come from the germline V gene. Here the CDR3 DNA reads TGTGCCAGCAGCGGGAGGAAGTTGGTTCGGACTGAAGCTTTCTTT. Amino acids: CASSGRKLVRTEAFF.

CDR3 nucleotides: TGCAGTGCTAGAGTAGGGACTAGGGGGTTCGAGCAGTACTTC. This translates into CSARVGTRGFEQYF. This chain connects TRBV20-1 to TRBJ2-7, with 8 nucleotides matching TRBD2. This CDR3 has 14 amino acids. The ends lost 1 base at V and 6 bases at J; junction bases unmatched: 8. Germline assignment: CDR1 DFQATT and CDR2 SNEGSKA (reference sequence).

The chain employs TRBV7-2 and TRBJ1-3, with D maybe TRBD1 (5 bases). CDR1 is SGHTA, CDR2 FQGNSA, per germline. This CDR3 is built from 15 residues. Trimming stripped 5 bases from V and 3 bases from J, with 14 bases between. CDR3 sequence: CASSPQGGHGNTIYF. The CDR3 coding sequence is TGTGCCAGCAGCCCTCAGGGAGGGCATGGAAACACCATATATTTT.

This CDR3 reads CASSLISGLSGELFF. In nucleotides, the CDR3 is TGTGCCAGCAGCTTAATTAGCGGGTTATCCGGGGAGCTGTTTTTT. V usage is TRBV7-2 and J usage is TRBJ2-2; 7 nucleotides line up with TRBD2. The germline V gene has CDR1 SGHTA and CDR2 FQGNSA. V shed 2 bases and J 6 bases; nucleotides not matched to a gene: 6. This CDR3 spans 15 amino acids.

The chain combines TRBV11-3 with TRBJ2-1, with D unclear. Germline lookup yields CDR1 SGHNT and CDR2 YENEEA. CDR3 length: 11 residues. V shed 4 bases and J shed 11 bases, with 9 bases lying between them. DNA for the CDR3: TGTGCCAGCAGCTCAATCGGGCAGCAGTTCTTC. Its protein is CASSSIGQQFF.

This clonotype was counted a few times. This CDR3 reads CASSQRPGLAGVPAYEQYF. In DNA form, the CDR3 reads TGTGCCAGCAGCCAGAGGCCGGGACTAGCGGGAGTACCGGCCTACGAGCAGTACTTC. The V gene is TRBV14, the J gene TRBJ2-7; 14 bases map to TRBD2. The germline V gene has CDR1 SGHDN and CDR2 FVKESK. V shed 3 bases, J shed 2 bases, and the junction held 12 bases outside the gene matches. The CDR3 runs to 19 residues.

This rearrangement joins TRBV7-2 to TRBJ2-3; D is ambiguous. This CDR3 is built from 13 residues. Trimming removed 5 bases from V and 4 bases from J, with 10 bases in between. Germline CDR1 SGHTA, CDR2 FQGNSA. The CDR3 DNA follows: TGTGCCAGCAGCCCCCGCACCGCAGATACGCAGTATTTT. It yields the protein CASSPRTADTQYF.

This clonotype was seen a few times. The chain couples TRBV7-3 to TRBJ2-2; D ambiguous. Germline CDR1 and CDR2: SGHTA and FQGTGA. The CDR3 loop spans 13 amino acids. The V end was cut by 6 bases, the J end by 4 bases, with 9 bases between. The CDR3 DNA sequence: TGTGCCAGCAGGAACTACATCACCGGGGAGCTGTTTTTT. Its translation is CASRNYITGELFF.

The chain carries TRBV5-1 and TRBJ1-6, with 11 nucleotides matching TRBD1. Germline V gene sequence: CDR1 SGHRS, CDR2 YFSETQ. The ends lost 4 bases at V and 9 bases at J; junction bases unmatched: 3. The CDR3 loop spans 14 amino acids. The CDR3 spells CASSEGQGASPLHF. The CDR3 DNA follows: TGCGCCAGCAGCGAAGGACAGGGGGCTTCACCCCTCCACTTT.

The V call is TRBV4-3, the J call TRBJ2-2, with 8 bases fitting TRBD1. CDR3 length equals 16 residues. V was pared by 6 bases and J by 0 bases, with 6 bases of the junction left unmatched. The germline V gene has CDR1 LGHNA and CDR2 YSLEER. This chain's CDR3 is CASRTGTGANTGELFF. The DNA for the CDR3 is TGCGCCAGCAGAACCGGGACAGGCGCGAACACCGGGGAGCTGTTTTTT.

The CDR3 loop is CASSWVGSNQPQHF. The CDR3 coding sequence is TGTGCCAGCAGCTGGGTCGGCAGCAATCAGCCCCAGCATTTT. The chain is built from TRBV7-2 and TRBJ1-5; D is ambiguous. This CDR3 contains 14 residues. Germline V gene sequence: CDR1 SGHTA, CDR2 FQGNSA. V was trimmed by 4 bases and J by 1 base, leaving 8 bases between them.

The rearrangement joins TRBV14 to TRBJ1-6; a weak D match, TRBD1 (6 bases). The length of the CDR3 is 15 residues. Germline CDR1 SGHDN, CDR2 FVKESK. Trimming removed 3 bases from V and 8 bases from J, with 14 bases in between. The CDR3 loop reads CASSQTTGIHSPLHF. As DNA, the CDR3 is TGTGCCAGCAGCCAGACAACAGGGATCCATTCACCCCTCCACTTT.

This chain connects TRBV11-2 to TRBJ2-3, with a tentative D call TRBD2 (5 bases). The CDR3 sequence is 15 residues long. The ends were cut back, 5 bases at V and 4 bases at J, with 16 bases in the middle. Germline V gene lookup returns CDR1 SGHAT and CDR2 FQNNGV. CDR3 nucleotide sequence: TGTGCCAGCAGCCCCGGCGAGGGCGGTGCAGATACGCAGTATTTT. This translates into CASSPGEGGADTQYF.

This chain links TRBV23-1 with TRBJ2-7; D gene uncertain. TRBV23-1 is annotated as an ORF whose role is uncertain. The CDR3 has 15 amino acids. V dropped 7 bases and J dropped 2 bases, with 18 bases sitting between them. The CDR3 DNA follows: TGCGCCAGCATAGGGCGGACCCCCGGAGCCTACGAGCAGTACGTC. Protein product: CASIGRTPGAYEQYV.

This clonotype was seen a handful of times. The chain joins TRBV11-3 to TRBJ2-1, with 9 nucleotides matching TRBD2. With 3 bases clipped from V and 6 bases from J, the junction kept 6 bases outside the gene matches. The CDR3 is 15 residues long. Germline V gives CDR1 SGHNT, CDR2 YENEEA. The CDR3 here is CASSFGLAGLNEQFF. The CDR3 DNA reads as TGTGCCAGCAGCTTTGGGCTAGCGGGGCTCAATGAGCAGTTCTTC.

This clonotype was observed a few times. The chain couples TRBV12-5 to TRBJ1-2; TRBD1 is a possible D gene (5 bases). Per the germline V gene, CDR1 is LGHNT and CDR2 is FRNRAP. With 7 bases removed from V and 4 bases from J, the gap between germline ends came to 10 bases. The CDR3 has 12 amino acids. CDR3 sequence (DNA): TGTGCTAGTGCCCGGGACGGCTATGGCTACACCTTC. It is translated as CASARDGYGYTF.

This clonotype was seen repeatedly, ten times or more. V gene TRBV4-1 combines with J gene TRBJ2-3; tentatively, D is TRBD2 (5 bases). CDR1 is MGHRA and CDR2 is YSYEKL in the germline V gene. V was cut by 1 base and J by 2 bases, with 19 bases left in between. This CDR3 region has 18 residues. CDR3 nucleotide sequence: TGCGCCAGCAGCCAAGGGGAAGGCGGGCCGAGACTCACAGATACGCAGTATTTT. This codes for CASSQGEGGPRLTDTQYF.

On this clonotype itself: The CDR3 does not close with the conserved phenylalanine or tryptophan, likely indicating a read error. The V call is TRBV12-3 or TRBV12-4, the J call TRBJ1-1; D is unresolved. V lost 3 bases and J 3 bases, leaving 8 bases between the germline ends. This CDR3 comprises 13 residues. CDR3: CASSLRQDTEAFL. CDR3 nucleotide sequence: TGTGCCAGCAGTTTGAGGCAGGACACTGAAGCTTTCCTT.

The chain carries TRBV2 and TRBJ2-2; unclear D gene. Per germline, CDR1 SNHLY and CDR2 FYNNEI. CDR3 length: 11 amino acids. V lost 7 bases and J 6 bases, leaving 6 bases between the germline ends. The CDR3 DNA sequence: TGTGCCAGCACGATTGCCGGGGAGCTGTTTTTT. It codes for CASTIAGELFF.